This TCR beta chain was sequenced for a study of cytomegalovirus exposure and HLA in healthy donors. Sequencing was performed with immunoSEQ multiplex PCR; in TCRdb, only in-frame clones are kept and a portion is missing. The table includes approximately 110,000 clones, roughly 86% detected once. Points from the study as a whole: High specificity and sensitivity for cytomegalovirus status were reported for the classifier. The study found most TCR sequences rare, yet found some public TCRs in many donors.

In regard to this clone: Its target is not known.

The ends were cut back, 2 bases at V and 0 bases at J, with 11 bases in the middle. The CDR3 spans 15 residues. Germline CDR1 WNHNN, CDR2 SYGVQD (reference sequence). The sequence was obtained from a woman between 18 and 29 years old in good health and CMV-seropositive. V and J are TRBV10-1 and TRBJ2-7; D is perhaps TRBD1 (7 bases). The sequenced material came from PBMCs. The CDR3 here is CASSEQQGGSYEQYF. CDR3 nucleotide sequence: TGCGCCAGCAGTGAGCAGCAGGGGGGCTCCTACGAGCAGTACTTC.